These T cell receptor beta chains were read from a single sample in a study of shared clonotypes between healthy human individuals. The method was immunoSEQ multiplex PCR; TCRdb's version includes in-frame clones alone and lacks a portion of them. The repertoire includes 1,500,000 or so clones, 98% of them detected once, and approximately 0.4% sits in the top ten. Specimen: naive CD4+ T cells sorted from blood. These receptor sequences come from a man aged 25 to 40 in good health. Each CDR3 is given with its conserved first and last residue. The order of the fields is V gene, clone size, D gene, J gene, CDR3 length, CDR3 DNA, CDR3 protein. D genes are given only for firm matches. Expanded clones are given a class, and other clones once, few, many or no size at all.

TRBV14	NA	NA	TRBJ2-1	17	TGTGCCAGCAGCCAAGCGTTCGCAACAGGAGGGAGAAATGAGCAGTTCTTC	CASSQAFATGGRNEQFF
TRBV7-2	NA	NA	TRBJ2-2	15	TGTGCCAGCAGCTTAGTTGGAACGAACACCGGGGAGCTGTTTTTT	CASSLVGTNTGELFF
TRBV7-9	NA	NA	TRBJ1-1	13	TGTGCCAGCAGCTTACAGGGTAACACTGAAGCTTTCTTT	CASSLQGNTEAFF
TRBV18	once	TRBD1	TRBJ2-3	14	TGTGCCAGCTCACAAGACAGGGTTGCAGATACGCAGTATTTT	CASSQDRVADTQYF
TRBV2	NA	NA	TRBJ2-5	15	TGTGCCACAACCCGTTCGGGAGCCCTACAAGAGACCCAGTACTTC	CATTRSGALQETQYF
TRBV5-1	NA	TRBD1	TRBJ1-2	15	TGCGCCAGCAGAGGGGACAGCGTAAGTTTCTATGGCTACACCTTC	CASRGDSVSFYGYTF
TRBV9	NA	NA	TRBJ2-5	14	TGTGCCAGCAGCGTAGGATCCCCCAGCCCTGCCCAGTACTTC	CASSVGSPSPAQYF
TRBV7-9	NA	TRBD1	TRBJ2-2	14	TGTGCCAGCAGTCCGGGACAGTACACCGGGGAGCTGTTTTTT	CASSPGQYTGELFF
TRBV18	NA	NA	TRBJ2-1	17	TGTGCCAGCTCACCATCTGCCGGCGCTGCTCCACACAATGAGCAGTTCTTC	CASSPSAGAAPHNEQFF
TRBV11-3	NA	NA	TRBJ1-1	13	TGTGCCAGCAGCTTCCTGGGCAATCCCGAAGCTTTCTTT	CASSFLGNPEAFF
TRBV6-5	NA	NA	TRBJ1-3	15	TGTGCCAGCAGTTCAACAGGAGCCTCTGGAAACACCATATATTTT	CASSSTGASGNTIYF
TRBV7-2	once	NA	TRBJ2-7	12	TGTGCCAGCAGCCGTACAGGGTACGAGCAGTACTTC	CASSRTGYEQYF
TRBV9	NA	NA	TRBJ2-2	15	TGTGCCAGCAGCCCCCGGAGGGGGGGGCCCGGGGAGCTGTTTTTT	CASSPRRGGPGELFF
TRBV28	NA	NA	TRBJ1-5	13	TGTGCCGGCCGTAACAGCTTACATCAGCCCCAGCATTTT	CAGRNSLHQPQHF
TRBV29-1	NA	NA	TRBJ2-3	15	TGCAGCGTTGAAGATACGGGAGTAAGCACAGATACGCAGTATTTT	CSVEDTGVSTDTQYF
TRBV28	NA	TRBD2	TRBJ2-1	16	TGTGCCAGCAGTTTACCCATAGCGGGAGGCCCCGGGGAGCAGTTCTTC	CASSLPIAGGPGEQFF
TRBV28	NA	TRBD1	TRBJ2-7	15	TGTGCCAGCAGTTTCGCCCCGGGACAGGGCTGGGAGCAGTACTTC	CASSFAPGQGWEQYF
TRBV9	NA	TRBD1	TRBJ2-7	14	TGTGCCAGCAGCGCAGGGACAGGCCCCTACGAGCAGTACTTC	CASSAGTGPYEQYF
TRBV27	NA	TRBD1	TRBJ1-2	13	TGTGCCAGCACGAAGACAGGGACATATGGCTACACCTTC	CASTKTGTYGYTF
TRBV20-1	NA	NA	TRBJ1-2	11	TGCAGTGTCTCGGGCGGCCAGCTCCACACCTTC	CSVSGGQLHTF
TRBV2	NA	TRBD1	TRBJ1-2	13	TGTGCCAGCAGTGTGGACAGGGTCAATGGCTACACCTTC	CASSVDRVNGYTF
TRBV29-1	once	NA	TRBJ2-3	15	TGCAGCGTTGAAGACCTCGGGCAGGCGAAAGATACGCAGTATTTT	CSVEDLGQAKDTQYF